These 5 T cell receptor beta chains originate from one sample sequenced in a study of cytomegalovirus exposure and HLA in healthy donors. TCRdb's copy holds only in-frame clones and misses some; the assay was immunoSEQ multiplex PCR. The sample records more than 200,000 clones, approximately 84% being singletons. Input material: PBMCs. These receptors came from a young man in good health and CMV-seropositive.

This clone was seen once. V and J are TRBV27 and TRBJ2-7; TRBD1 matches at 11 bases. CDR3 length equals 16 residues. Germline V gives CDR1 MNHEY, CDR2 SMNVEV (reference sequence). V shed 4 bases and J 2 bases; nucleotides not matched to a gene: 7. The CDR3: CASSSASDRGPYEQYF. The CDR3 nucleotides are TGTGCCAGCAGTTCAGCCTCGGACAGGGGGCCCTACGAGCAGTACTTC.

This chain joins TRBV10-3 and TRBJ1-3; possibly TRBD1 for D (5 bases). The CDR3 is 15 amino acids. Germline CDR1 reads ENHRY; CDR2 reads SYGVKD. Trimming took off 6 bases at V and 0 bases at J, with 12 bases between the two ends. DNA for the CDR3: TGTGCCATCAGCACAGGAGCAACCTCTGGAAACACCATATATTTT. It codes for CAISTGATSGNTIYF.

V is TRBV27 and J is TRBJ2-2; 10 nucleotides agree with TRBD1. V lost 7 bases, J lost 6 bases, and 5 bases stayed unmatched. The CDR3 is 14 residues long. Germline V gene sequence: CDR1 MNHEY, CDR2 SMNVEV (reference sequence). In DNA, the CDR3 is TGTGCCAGCACGGGGACAGGGGTATCCGGGGAGCTGTTTTTT. This encodes CASTGTGVSGELFF.

The CDR3 reads CASKTGTANSYEQYF. CDR3 nucleotide sequence: TGTGCCAGCAAGACCGGGACGGCGAACTCCTACGAGCAGTACTTC. The chain employs TRBV6-1 and TRBJ2-7; D assignment may be TRBD1 or TRBD2 (5 bases each). This CDR3 comprises 15 residues. The V gene's germline CDR1 is MNHNS and CDR2 SASEGT. Trimming shortened V by 7 bases and J by 0 bases, and 16 bases separated the two germline ends.

The chain is built from TRBV7-3 and TRBJ2-3, with D hard to call. Trimming left V 5 bases short and J 4 bases short, with 10 bases between. The CDR3 has 13 residues. Germline loops: CDR1 SGHTA, CDR2 FQGTGA. CDR3 sequence reads: CASSQDRADTQYF. The CDR3 DNA sequence: TGTGCCAGCAGCCAAGACCGGGCAGATACGCAGTATTTT.